This TCR beta chain was obtained from a study of blood T cell repertoires in COVID-19. Study overall: The United States, Italy and Spain supplied acute and convalescent COVID-19 samples.

Libraries were prepared by immunoSEQ multiplex PCR; TCRdb keeps only in-frame clonotypes and omits some of them. The sample lists roughly 230,000 clones; around four fifths were seen once. This CDR3 region has 13 residues. V gave up 10 bases and J gave up 6 bases; unmatched junction bases: 11. Germline V gene data show CDR1 as LNHDA and CDR2 as SQIVND (reference sequence). The specimen sequenced was peripheral blood. The genes are TRBV19 and TRBJ1-2; the match to TRBD1 covers 7 bases. This clonotype was sampled from a woman aged 60-75 years with active or convalescent COVID-19. The CDR3, as DNA: TGTGCCACGCCGGCCAGGGGGAGCGATGGCTACACCTTC. Translated, it gives CATPARGSDGYTF.